The next 28 T cell receptor beta chains were all read from a single sample in a study of T cells in women clearing cervical HPV infection. Profiling relied on immunoSEQ multiplex PCR, and the TCRdb table lists in-frame clones only, not all of them. The listing contains about 22,000 clones. Material: blood buffy coat. Receptors originate from a woman aged 18 to 69 with a cervical HPV16 infection that either progressed to CIN3+ or cleared (not recorded which).

On this clone: At one of its ends the junction is not consistent with the germline gene, which may arise from a read error. Read data end 3 residues before the CDR3 end; the end is taken from the germline J gene. This sample also contains other DNA sequences that code for the same CDR3. The chain joins TRBV7-8 to TRBJ1-3; D possibly corresponds to TRBD1 (6 bases). This CDR3 contains 17 residues. The germline V gene has CDR1 SGHVS and CDR2 FQNEAQ. The CDR3 bases that were read are TGTGCCAGCAGCACGCGAATGTACAGGGATTCTGGAAACACG. Translated: CASSTRMYRDSGNT. Given in full, the CDR3 is CASSTRMYRDSGNTIYF.

As for this clone: The read ends 3 residues before the CDR3 terminus; that terminus is restored from the germline J gene. The gene calls are TRBV30 and TRBJ2-3; no firm D call. CDR3 length: 13 amino acids. CDR1 and CDR2 from the germline V gene are GTSNPN and SVGIG (reference sequence). The CDR3 DNA, read in part, is TGTGCCTGGAGTGTCCTAGTTAAAGAGACG. Residues: CAWSVLVKET. The full CDR3 is CAWSVLVKETQYF.

With regard to this clone: The observed sequence ends 3 residues before the CDR3 terminus, with the missing tail filled in from the germline J gene. The J gene is TRBJ1-2, the V gene TRBV18; 7 positions agree with TRBD1. Germline V lookup: CDR1 KGHSH, CDR2 LQKENI. This CDR3 has 14 amino acids. CDR3 bases read: TGTGCCAGCTCACCACAGGGGGCGCGGGTCGAC. Amino acid sequence: CASSPQGARVD. The whole CDR3 protein reads CASSPQGARVDYTF. Looking up the rest from reference TRBV18 and TRBJ1-2 gives the full variable domain: NAGVMQNPRHLVRRRGQEARLRCSPMKGHSHVYWYRQLPEEGLKFMVYLQKENIIDESGMPKERFSAEFPKEGPSILRIQQVVRGDSAAYFCASSPQGARVDYTFGSGTRLTVV.

About this clone itself: The read falls 3 residues short of the CDR3 end, and the missing part is taken from the germline J gene. The rearrangement links TRBV30 to TRBJ2-3; TRBD2 matches 11 bases. This CDR3 comprises 16 residues. The germline gives CDR1 GTSNPN, CDR2 SVGIG (reference sequence). Partial CDR3 DNA: TGTGCCTGGAGCGTGGGTAGCGGGGGGGCCTCAGAGGCG. This translates into CAWSVGSGGASEA. The CDR3 reads in full as CAWSVGSGGASEAQYF.

Worth noting for this clone: Read data end 3 residues before the CDR3 end; the end is taken from the germline J gene. The chain joins TRBV19 to TRBJ2-3; TRBD1 is a possible D gene (6 bases). CDR1 is LNHDA and CDR2 is SQIVND in the germline V gene (reference sequence). This CDR3 is 11 amino acids long. The DNA read from the CDR3 is TGTGCCAGTAGTGCCCAGGGGACG. The encoded protein is CASSAQGT. The CDR3 reads in full as CASSAQGTQYF.

As to this clone: Read coverage stops 3 residues before the CDR3 terminus; the germline J gene supplies the remainder. The rearrangement joins TRBV5-1 to TRBJ2-3; a possible D gene is TRBD2 (6 bases). The ends were cut back, 5 bases at V and 7 bases at J, with 20 bases in the middle. The germline CDR1 and CDR2 sequences are SGHRS and YFSETQ. The CDR3 loop spans 15 amino acids. The CDR3 sequence: CASRKEAGPIHTQYF. CDR3 DNA, as far as it was read: TGCGCCAGCAGAAAAGAGGCGGGGCCGATCCATACG.

Note on this clone: The CDR3 is cut off 3 residues early in the read; its end comes from the germline J gene. The chain employs TRBV7-9 and TRBJ1-5; 7 positions match TRBD1. V lost 5 bases, J lost 4 bases, and 5 bases stayed unmatched. The CDR3 sequence is 14 residues long. The germline gives CDR1 SEHNR, CDR2 FQNEAQ (reference sequence). The covered CDR3 bases are TGTGCCAGCAGCGGGACAGAGCTAAATCAGCCC. This codes for CASSGTELNQP. The CDR3 in full is CASSGTELNQPQHF.

The chain's CDR3 is CAISYRTGASEQYF. Partial CDR3 DNA: TGTGCCATCAGTTACCGGACAGGGGCCTCCGAG. The genes are TRBV10-3 and TRBJ2-7, with 9 bases fitting TRBD1. Sequencing ends 3 residues short of the CDR3 end; the germline J gene provides the rest. Trimming took 5 bases from V and 6 from J; bases not matched to a gene: 8. The CDR3 totals 14 residues. Germline lookup yields CDR1 ENHRY and CDR2 SYGVKD.

Worth noting for this clone: The read falls 3 residues short of the CDR3 end, and the missing part is taken from the germline J gene. J is TRBJ2-3 and V is TRBV20-1; 10 nucleotides align to TRBD2. This CDR3 comprises 15 residues. Germline V lookup: CDR1 DFQATT, CDR2 SNEGSKA (reference sequence). The part of the CDR3 DNA that was read is TGCAGTGCCAGCGGGAGGGCCTTTACGGCGGAGACG. This codes for CSASGRAFTAET. The CDR3 in its entirety is CSASGRAFTAETQYF.

Comment on this clone: The CDR3 end falls 3 residues outside the read, so it is completed with the germline J gene. The chain is built from TRBV2 and TRBJ1-6; no definite D call. The germline V gene has CDR1 SNHLY and CDR2 FYNNEI. The V and J ends lost 5 bases and 10 bases respectively, with 12 bases between them. The CDR3 runs 13 residues. The CDR3 reads CASSYPNRSPLHF. CDR3 bases read: TGTGCCAGCAGTTACCCCAACAGATCACCC. The whole variable domain, filled in from reference TRBV2 and TRBJ1-6, reads EPEVTQTPSHQVTQMGQEVILRCVPISNHLYFYWYRQILGQKVEFLVSFYNNEISEKSEIFDDQFSVERPDGSNFTLKIRSTKLEDSAMYFCASSYPNRSPLHFGNGTRLTVT.

With respect to this clone: The observed sequence ends 3 residues before the CDR3 terminus, with the missing tail filled in from the germline J gene. V gene TRBV30 combines with J gene TRBJ1-2; D gene unclear. Per the germline V gene, CDR1 is GTSNPN and CDR2 is SVGIG (reference sequence). This CDR3 comprises 15 residues. The chain's CDR3 is CAWKFGQSSLYDYTF. The part of the CDR3 DNA that was read is TGTGCCTGGAAGTTTGGGCAGTCTTCCCTTTACGAC.

With respect to this clone: With the read ending 3 residues before the CDR3 end, the germline J gene is used to fill in that end. The chain has TRBV18 and TRBJ1-1; TRBD1 aligns across 7 bases. CDR3 length: 14 residues. Germline V gives CDR1 KGHSH, CDR2 LQKENI. The part of the CDR3 DNA that was read is TGTGCCAGCTCACGGGACAGACTAAATGAAAAA. Protein product: CASSRDRLNEK. The full CDR3 reads CASSRDRLNEKAFF.

Notes on this clone: The read halts 3 residues ahead of the CDR3 end, with the missing end drawn from the germline J gene. V usage is TRBV3-1 (or the pseudogene TRBV3-2) and J usage is TRBJ1-2, with TRBD1 identical over 10 bases. Trimming took 4 bases from V and 0 from J; bases not matched to a gene: 5. Germline CDR1 is LGHDT and CDR2 is YNNKEL (reference sequence). CDR3 length: 16 residues. The CDR3 spells CASSRTGGGSNYGYTF. Incomplete CDR3 DNA: TGTGCCAGCAGCCGGACAGGGGGTGGATCTAACTATGGC.

Worth noting for this clone: Read sequence stops 3 residues before the CDR3 end, and the germline J gene provides the missing end. The chain uses TRBV5-1 and TRBJ2-5; maybe TRBD2 (6 bases). Germline loops: CDR1 SGHRS, CDR2 YFSETQ. The CDR3 consists of 14 residues. V lost 4 bases to trimming and J lost 0 bases, with 10 bases between them. CDR3 in amino acids: CASSAGSYQETQYF. The CDR3 DNA, read in part, is TGCGCCAGCAGCGCGGGGTCCTACCAAGAGACC.

Remarks on this clone: The DNA ends 3 residues before the CDR3 does, and the rest of the CDR3 is filled in from the germline J gene. This rearrangement joins TRBV29-1 to TRBJ2-3; 13 bases are shared with TRBD2. The CDR3 is 15 residues long. Per the germline V gene, CDR1 is SQVTM and CDR2 is ANQGSEA. The CDR3 bases that were read are TGCAGCGACGCCGGGACTAGCGGGGACCAAGAGACG. This codes for CSDAGTSGDQET. The whole CDR3 protein reads CSDAGTSGDQETQYF.

Regarding this clone: The read ends 3 residues before the CDR3 terminus; that terminus is restored from the germline J gene. The chain joins TRBV28 to TRBJ1-2; 7 nucleotides match TRBD1. The ends lost 4 bases at V and 6 bases at J; junction bases unmatched: 8. The CDR3 is 14 residues long. The germline gives CDR1 MDHEN, CDR2 SYDVKM. CDR3 sequence: CASSYLGTADGYTF. The CDR3 bases that were read are TGTGCCAGCAGTTATCTTGGGACAGCTGATGGC.

Comments on this clone: Read data end 3 residues before the CDR3 end; the end is taken from the germline J gene. This chain uses TRBV5-4 with TRBJ2-3; D might be TRBD1 (6 bases). The length of the CDR3 is 13 residues. Germline CDR1 SGHNT, CDR2 YYREEE (reference sequence). The CDR3 here is CASSGGREETQYF. CDR3 DNA (partial): TGTGCCAGCAGTGGGGGCAGGGAAGAGACG.

Turning to this clone: The read terminates 3 residues before the CDR3 end, so the remaining end is supplied by the germline J gene. This rearrangement joins TRBV7-9 to TRBJ1-5, with 8 bases identical to TRBD1. The CDR3 contains 14 residues. V shed 5 bases and J 3 bases; nucleotides not matched to a gene: 3. Germline V gene data show CDR1 as SEHNR and CDR2 as FQNEAQ (reference sequence). The sequenced part of the CDR3 DNA is TGTGCCAGCAGCGTGACAGGGGACAATCAGCCC. Protein sequence: CASSVTGDNQP. The whole CDR3 region reads CASSVTGDNQPQHF.

Notes on this clone: A junction end diverges from the germline sequence, so it may reflect a read error. Additional DNA sequences in this sample encode the identical CDR3. The sequenced CDR3 bases are TGTGCCAGCTCACCCCGGGACATAGGAAACACA. It is translated as CASSPRDIGNT. The whole CDR3 reads CASSPRDIGNTIYF. The chain uses TRBV18 and TRBJ1-3, with D perhaps TRBD1 (6 bases). The read finishes 3 residues shy of the CDR3 end, and the germline J gene is used to complete it. The CDR3 covers 14 residues. The germline gives CDR1 KGHSH, CDR2 LQKENI.

As for this clone: At one end the junction does not follow the germline gene, possibly because of a read error. The read stops 3 residues short of the end of the CDR3; the missing end is completed from the germline J gene. The chain is built from TRBV7-7 and TRBJ2-1; the match to TRBD1 covers 10 bases. CDR1 and CDR2 from the germline V gene are SSHAT and FNYEAQ (reference sequence). The CDR3 runs to 14 residues. Here the CDR3 reads CASSSPGQGNEQFF. The covered CDR3 bases are TGTGCTAGCAGTTCACCGGGACAGGGGAATGAG.

On this clone itself: The CDR3 is cut off 3 residues early in the read; its end comes from the germline J gene. The chain combines TRBV5-1 with TRBJ1-1, with 9 bases lining up with TRBD1. Germline V gene lookup returns CDR1 SGHRS and CDR2 YFSETQ. The CDR3 totals 15 residues. The V segment lost 3 bases and the J segment 5 bases; nucleotides outside the gene matches: 8. CDR3 DNA, as far as it was read: TGCGCCAGCAGCTCTGCGGGACAGGGTGATACTGAA. Translation: CASSSAGQGDTE. The CDR3 in its entirety is CASSSAGQGDTEAFF.

Notes on this clone: The read finishes 3 residues shy of the CDR3 end, and the germline J gene is used to complete it. This chain links TRBV2 with TRBJ1-1; D remains ambiguous. CDR1 and CDR2 from the germline V gene are SNHLY and FYNNEI. CDR3 length equals 14 residues. V was shortened by 6 bases and J by 1 base, with 12 bases between the two germline ends. The CDR3 sequence is CASRFLASNTEAFF. The covered CDR3 bases are TGTGCCAGCAGATTTTTGGCCTCGAACACTGAA. Full variable domain (outside the CDR3, taken from reference TRBV2 and TRBJ1-1): EPEVTQTPSHQVTQMGQEVILRCVPISNHLYFYWYRQILGQKVEFLVSFYNNEISEKSEIFDDQFSVERPDGSNFTLKIRSTKLEDSAMYFCASRFLASNTEAFFGQGTRLTVV.

The CDR3 is CATGLAGGGEKLFF. CDR3 DNA, as far as it was read: TGTGCCACCGGCCTTGCGGGAGGGGGTGAAAAA. J is TRBJ1-4 and V is TRBV7-2, with D maybe TRBD1 (6 bases). The read ends 3 residues before the CDR3 terminus; that terminus is restored from the germline J gene. The ends were cut back, 10 bases at V and 7 bases at J, with 19 bases in the middle. This CDR3 has 14 residues. CDR1 and CDR2 (germline): SGHTA, FQGNSA.

A word on this clone: Read sequence stops 3 residues before the CDR3 end, and the germline J gene provides the missing end. The chain carries TRBV23-1 and TRBJ2-7; 7 bases match TRBD1. TRBV23-1 counts as an open reading frame of uncertain function. Trimming removed 6 bases from V and 2 bases from J; junction bases left unmatched: 13. This CDR3 region has 16 residues. The CDR3 loop reads CASRRELRGRPYEQYF. The part of the CDR3 DNA that was read is TGCGCCAGCAGACGAGAATTGAGGGGGCGCCCCTACGAG.

As regards this clone: The CDR3 end falls 3 residues outside the read, so it is completed with the germline J gene. This chain connects TRBV4-1 to TRBJ1-2, with 12 bases lining up with TRBD1. This CDR3 comprises 16 residues. Germline V gives CDR1 MGHRA, CDR2 YSYEKL. V shed 5 bases and J 4 bases; nucleotides not matched to a gene: 8. The sequenced part of the CDR3 DNA is TGCGCCAGCAGCTTGGGACAGGGGGCGTCCGGCTATGGC. Its protein product is CASSLGQGASGYG. Given in full, the CDR3 is CASSLGQGASGYGYTF.

Turning to this clone: The sequenced fragment ends 3 residues before the CDR3 boundary, so the rest is inferred from the germline J gene. The rearrangement joins TRBV4-2 to TRBJ2-1; 7 nucleotides match TRBD1. The germline CDR1 and CDR2 sequences are LGHNA and YNFKEQ. J lost 3 bases, V lost 0 bases, and 11 bases had no gene match. The CDR3 contains 18 residues. The DNA read from the CDR3 is TGTGCCAGCAGCCAAGATCCTAGTGCGGCAGGGGGCTACAATGAG. Its translation: CASSQDPSAAGGYNE. In full, the CDR3 is CASSQDPSAAGGYNEQFF.

As regards this clone: The read ends 3 residues early relative to the CDR3; the germline J gene fills the gap. This chain links TRBV7-6 with TRBJ2-2; 8 positions match TRBD1. V shed 7 bases, J shed 0 bases, and the junction held 7 bases outside the gene matches. CDR1 is SGHVS, CDR2 FNYEAQ, per germline. This CDR3 has 16 amino acids. Incomplete CDR3 DNA: TGTGCCAGCACATCCGGACAGGGAGCGAACACCGGGGAG. Translated: CASTSGQGANTGE. The whole CDR3 protein reads CASTSGQGANTGELFF.

The sequenced CDR3 bases are TGTGCCAGCAGCGCCCGGGCCACAGGTCCAACCGGGGAG. It codes for CASSARATGPTGE. The entire CDR3 protein is CASSARATGPTGELFF. This chain uses TRBV9 with TRBJ2-2, with a tentative D call TRBD1 (5 bases). The read falls 3 residues short of the CDR3 end, and the missing part is taken from the germline J gene. Trimming took 3 bases from V and 5 from J, leaving 17 bases between them. Germline loops: CDR1 SGDLS, CDR2 YYNGEE. CDR3 length: 16 residues.